This TCR beta chain appears in the sequencing data of a study of response to subunit inactivated influenza vaccine. General study points: Each seasonal flu vaccination may recruit only limited new T cells, authors suggested.

This clonotype was observed a few times. Antigen specificity is unknown. TCRdb ran MiXCR on the RT-PCR reads and lists one entry per CDR3 protein. The data show 650,000 to 800,000 distinct CDR3 sequences, 14% seen once. This CDR3 spans 15 amino acids. The trim removed 5 bases at V and 1 base at J, leaving 4 bases unmatched. This TCR came from a man in his fifties who received an inactivated influenza vaccine. V and J are TRBV12-3 or TRBV12-4 and TRBJ2-3, with 9 bases identical to TRBD1. This specimen consisted of PBMCs from blood, obtained 14 to 15 days before vaccination. The CDR3 loop is CASSHRTGGTDTQYF. CDR3 bases: TGTGCCAGCAGTCACAGGACAGGGGGCACAGATACGCAGTATTTT.